These T cell receptor beta chains were read from a single sample in a study of beta chain features in type 1 diabetes. The table came from immunoSEQ multiplex PCR; TCRdb's copy has only in-frame clones and leaves some out. The sample carries around 44,000 clones, approximately 49% recorded once. Sequencing was performed on stem cell memory CD4+ T cells from blood. The receptors originated from a woman aged 25 to 39 in good health. The conserved cysteine and the conserved F or W are not part of the CDR3 here. Each record gives: V gene, J gene, CDR3 protein.

>TRBV28|TRBJ1-2
ASRRDRVAGYT
>TRBV2|TRBJ2-3
ASRPGSGGPDTQY
>TRBV28|TRBJ1-2
ASSLVQGEGYT
>TRBV4-2|TRBJ2-3
ASSHPPWRDHDTQY
>TRBV4-2|TRBJ2-1
ASSHAGLAGFYNEQF
>TRBV27|TRBJ1-2
ASSRNLKGTEANYGYT
>TRBV28|TRBJ1-5
ASSPPPHGQPQH
>TRBV9|TRBJ2-2
ASSSDSLPGGELF
>TRBV11-3|TRBJ2-1
ASSHSDSYNEQF
>TRBV7-9|TRBJ2-2
ASSLAPELAGGSTGELF
>TRBV7-3|TRBJ2-7
ASSFRGGSDYEQY
>TRBV29-1|TRBJ2-3
SARRGGEAKGPDTQY
>TRBV29-1|TRBJ2-7
SVEDPGDSYEQY
>TRBV4-3|TRBJ2-2
ASSQVKGRGDTGELF
>TRBV5-8|TRBJ2-1
ASSSDSSYNEQF
>TRBV5-1|TRBJ2-1
ASSSGQTYNEQF
>TRBV18|TRBJ2-3
ASSILDRGSGQY
>TRBV30|TRBJ2-6
AWSVDRLPGANVLT
>TRBV14|TRBJ1-2
ASSRRLGEGYT
>TRBV14|TRBJ1-1
ASRPRVGFRQGPAEAF
>TRBV29-1|TRBJ2-2
SVESGTHTGELF
>TRBV28|TRBJ2-6
ASSNVVRAGPGANVLT
>TRBV16|TRBJ1-2
ASSRRQDSYGYT
>TRBV5-1|TRBJ2-2
ASSRGNTGELF
>TRBV7-2|TRBJ2-3
ASSKTSGNPFRDTQY
>TRBV28|TRBJ1-4
ASTWGGTPNEKLF
>TRBV10-3|TRBJ1-2
AISESNEFYGYT
>TRBV11-1|TRBJ2-7
ASSPRASGSPYEQY